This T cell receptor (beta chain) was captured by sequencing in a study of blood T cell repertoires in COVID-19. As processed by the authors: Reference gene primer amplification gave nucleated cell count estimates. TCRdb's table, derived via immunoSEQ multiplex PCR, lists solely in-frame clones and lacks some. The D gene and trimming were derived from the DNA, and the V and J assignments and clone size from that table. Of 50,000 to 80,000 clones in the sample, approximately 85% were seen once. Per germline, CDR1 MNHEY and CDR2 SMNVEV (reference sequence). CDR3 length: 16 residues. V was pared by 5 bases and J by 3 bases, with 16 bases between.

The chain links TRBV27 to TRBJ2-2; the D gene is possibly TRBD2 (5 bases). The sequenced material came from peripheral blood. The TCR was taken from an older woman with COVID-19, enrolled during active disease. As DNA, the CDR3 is TGTGCCAGCAGTACGGACCGAGGGAGATACACCGGGGAGCTGTTTTTT. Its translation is CASSTDRGRYTGELFF.